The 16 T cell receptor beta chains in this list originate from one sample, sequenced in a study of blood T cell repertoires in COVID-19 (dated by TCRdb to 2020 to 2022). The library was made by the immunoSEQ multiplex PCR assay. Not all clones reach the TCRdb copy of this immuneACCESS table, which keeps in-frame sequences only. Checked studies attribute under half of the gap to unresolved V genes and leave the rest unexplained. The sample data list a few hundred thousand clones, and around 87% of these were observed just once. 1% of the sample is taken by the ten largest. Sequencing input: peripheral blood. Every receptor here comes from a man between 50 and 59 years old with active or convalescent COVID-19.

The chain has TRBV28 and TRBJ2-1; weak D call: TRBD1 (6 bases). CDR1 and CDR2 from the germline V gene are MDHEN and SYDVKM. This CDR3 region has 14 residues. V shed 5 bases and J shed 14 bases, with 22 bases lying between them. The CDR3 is CASSTYRDIWSKFF. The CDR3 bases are TGTGCCAGCAGTACGTACCGGGACATATGGAGCAAGTTCTTC.

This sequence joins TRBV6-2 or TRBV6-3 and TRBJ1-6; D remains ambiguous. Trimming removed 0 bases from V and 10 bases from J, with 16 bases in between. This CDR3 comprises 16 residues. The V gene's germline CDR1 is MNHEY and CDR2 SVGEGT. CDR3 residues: CASSYSRQVDTSPLHF. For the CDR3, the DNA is TGTGCCAGCAGTTACTCCCGTCAGGTCGATACCTCACCCCTCCACTTT.

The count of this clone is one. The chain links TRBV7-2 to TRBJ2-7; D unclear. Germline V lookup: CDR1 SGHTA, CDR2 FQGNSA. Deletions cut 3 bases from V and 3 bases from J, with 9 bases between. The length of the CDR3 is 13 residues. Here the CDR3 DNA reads TGTGCCAGCAGCTTGAACAGATACTACGAGCAGTACTTC. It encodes CASSLNRYYEQYF.

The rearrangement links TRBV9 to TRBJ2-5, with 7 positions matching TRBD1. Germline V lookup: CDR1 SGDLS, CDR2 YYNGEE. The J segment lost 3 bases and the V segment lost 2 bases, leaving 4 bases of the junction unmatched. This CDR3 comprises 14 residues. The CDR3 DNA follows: TGTGCCAGCAGCGTGGGGGACAGCAAAGAGACCCAGTACTTC. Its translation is CASSVGDSKETQYF.

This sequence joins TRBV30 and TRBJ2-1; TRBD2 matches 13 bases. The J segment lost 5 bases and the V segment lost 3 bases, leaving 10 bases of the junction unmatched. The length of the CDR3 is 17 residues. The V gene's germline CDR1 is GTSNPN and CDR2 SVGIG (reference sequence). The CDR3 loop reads CAWSSIRTSGSDNEQFF. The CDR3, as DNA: TGTGCCTGGAGCAGTATTCGGACTAGCGGGAGCGACAATGAGCAGTTCTTC.

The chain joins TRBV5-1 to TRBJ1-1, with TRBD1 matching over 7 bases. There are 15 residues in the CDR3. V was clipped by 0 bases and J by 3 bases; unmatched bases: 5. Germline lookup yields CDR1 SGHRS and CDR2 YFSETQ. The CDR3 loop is CASSLEGALYTEAFF. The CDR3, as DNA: TGCGCCAGCAGCTTGGAGGGGGCTTTATACACTGAAGCTTTCTTT.

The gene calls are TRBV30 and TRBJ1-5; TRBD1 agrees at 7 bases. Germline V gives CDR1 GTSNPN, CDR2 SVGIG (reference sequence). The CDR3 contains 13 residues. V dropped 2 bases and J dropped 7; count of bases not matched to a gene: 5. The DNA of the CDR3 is TGTGCCTGGAGTAATAGGGGGCAACAGCCCCAGCATTTT. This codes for CAWSNRGQQPQHF.

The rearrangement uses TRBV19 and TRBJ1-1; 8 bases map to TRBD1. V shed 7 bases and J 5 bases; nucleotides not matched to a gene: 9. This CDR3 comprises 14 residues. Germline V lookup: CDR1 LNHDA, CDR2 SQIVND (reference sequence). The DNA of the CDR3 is TGTGCCAGTAAAGGGGGCAGGGGGCGTACTGAAGCTTTCTTT. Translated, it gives CASKGGRGRTEAFF.

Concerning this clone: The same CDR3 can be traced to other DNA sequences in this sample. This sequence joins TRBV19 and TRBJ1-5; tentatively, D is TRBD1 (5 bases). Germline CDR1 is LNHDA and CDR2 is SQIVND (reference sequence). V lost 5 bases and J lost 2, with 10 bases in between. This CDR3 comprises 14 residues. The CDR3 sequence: CASSAGGGNQPQHF. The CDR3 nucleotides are TGTGCCAGTAGTGCGGGGGGGGGCAATCAGCCCCAGCATTTT.

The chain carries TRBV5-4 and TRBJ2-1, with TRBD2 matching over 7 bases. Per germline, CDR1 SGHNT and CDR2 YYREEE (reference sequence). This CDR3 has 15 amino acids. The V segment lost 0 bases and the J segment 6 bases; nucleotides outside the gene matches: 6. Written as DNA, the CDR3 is TGTGCCAGCAGCTTGGGACTAGCACCGGGCAATGAGCAGTTCTTC. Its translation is CASSLGLAPGNEQFF.

This CDR3 is CASSLVLGSYEQYF. The CDR3 region has the DNA TGTGCCAGCAGCTTAGTACTTGGCTCCTACGAGCAGTACTTC. The chain combines TRBV7-6 with TRBJ2-7; D is ambiguous. There are 14 residues in the CDR3. Germline V gene lookup returns CDR1 SGHVS and CDR2 FNYEAQ. Deletions cut 1 base from V and 0 bases from J, with 7 bases between.

The CDR3 loop is CASSLLGDSYEQYF. CDR3 nucleotides: TGTGCCAGCAGCCTCTTAGGGGACAGCTACGAGCAGTACTTC. The chain has TRBV5-6 and TRBJ2-7, with 7 positions matching TRBD1. The CDR3 is made up of 14 amino acids. Trimming cost V 4 bases and J 3 bases; bases outside gene matches: 7. In germline, CDR1 is SGHDT, CDR2 YYEEEE. Filled out from reference TRBV5-6 and TRBJ2-7, the complete variable domain reads DAGVTQSPTHLIKTRGQQVTLRCSPKSGHDTVSWYQQALGQGPQFIFQYYEEEERQRGNFPDRFSGHQFPNYSSELNVNALLLGDSALYLCASSLLGDSYEQYFGPGTRLTVT.

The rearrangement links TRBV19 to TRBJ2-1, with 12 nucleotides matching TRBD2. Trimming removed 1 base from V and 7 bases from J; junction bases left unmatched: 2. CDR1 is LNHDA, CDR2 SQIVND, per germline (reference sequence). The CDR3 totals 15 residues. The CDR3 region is CASSIGLAGVNEQFF. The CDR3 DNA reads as TGTGCCAGTAGTATAGGACTAGCGGGAGTTAATGAGCAGTTCTTC. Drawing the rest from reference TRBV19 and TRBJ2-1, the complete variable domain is DGGITQSPKYLFRKEGQNVTLSCEQNLNHDAMYWYRQDPGQGLRLIYYSQIVNDFQKGDIAEGYSVSREKKESFPLTVTSAQKNPTAFYLCASSIGLAGVNEQFFGPGTRLTVL.

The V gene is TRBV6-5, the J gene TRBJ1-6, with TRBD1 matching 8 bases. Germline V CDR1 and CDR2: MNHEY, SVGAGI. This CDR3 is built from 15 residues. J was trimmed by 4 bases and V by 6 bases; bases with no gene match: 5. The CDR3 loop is CASSPDRVYNSPLHF. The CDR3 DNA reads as TGTGCCAGCAGCCCGGACAGGGTGTATAATTCACCCCTCCACTTT.

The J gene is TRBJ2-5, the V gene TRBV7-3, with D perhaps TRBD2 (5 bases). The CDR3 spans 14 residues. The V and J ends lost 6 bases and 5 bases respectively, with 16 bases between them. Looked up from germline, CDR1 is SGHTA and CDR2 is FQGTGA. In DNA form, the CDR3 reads TGTGCCAGCAGGAGAGGACCGGAGGCGGAGACCCAGTACTTC. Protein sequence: CASRRGPEAETQYF. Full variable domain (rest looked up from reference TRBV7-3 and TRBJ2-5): GAGVSQTPSNKVTEKGKYVELRCDPISGHTALYWYRQSLGQGPEFLIYFQGTGAADDSGLPNDRFFAVRPEGSVSTLKIQRTERGDSAVYLCASRRGPEAETQYFGPGTRLLVL.

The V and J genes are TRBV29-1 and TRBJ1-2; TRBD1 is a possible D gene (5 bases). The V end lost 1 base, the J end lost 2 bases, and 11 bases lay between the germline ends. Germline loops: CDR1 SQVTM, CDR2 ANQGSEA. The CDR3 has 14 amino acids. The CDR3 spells CSVEVGTMNYGYTF. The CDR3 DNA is TGCAGCGTTGAAGTGGGGACTATGAACTATGGCTACACCTTC.